This is a list of T cell receptor beta chains from one sample in a study of blood T cell repertoires in COVID-19. Sequenced by immunoSEQ multiplex PCR; TCRdb stores in-frame clones only, minus some. The table includes roughly 230,000 clones, 70% to 90% detected once. The material sequenced was peripheral blood. The receptors here all came from a man aged 40-55 years with acute or convalescent COVID-19. Both conserved end residues are part of each CDR3.

TRBJ2-5 TRBV11-2 CASRFRERLETQYF
TRBJ1-6 TRBV6-5 CASYRSGSPLHF
TRBJ1-1 TRBV7-3 CASSLQQSTEAFF
TRBJ1-4 TRBV15 CATSRDRYGEKLFF
TRBJ2-6 TRBV7-2 CASSLVSRTGASGANVLTF
TRBJ1-1 TRBV6-2/TRBV6-3 CASSPGTGNTEAFF
TRBJ1-4 TRBV2 CASASGTGLEKLFF
TRBJ1-2 TRBV2 CASSMGGPRYGYTF
TRBJ2-5 TRBV5-1 CASSAMGLRQETQYF
TRBJ2-5 TRBV5-6 CASSPLSQETQYF
TRBJ2-1 TRBV7-7 CASSRQGGHEQFF
TRBJ2-2 TRBV5-4 CASRLQGAGTGELFF
TRBJ1-2 TRBV11-2 CASSPRGRTSYGYTF
TRBJ2-2 TRBV18 CASSQTGTVLIGTGELFF
TRBJ1-2 TRBV28 CASSLLGLVTYGYTF
TRBJ2-5 TRBV6-5 CASRTDRRETQYF
TRBJ2-1 TRBV11-2 CASSGDRAPSSYNEQFF
TRBJ2-5 TRBV9 CASSRDSLQETQYF
TRBJ2-3 TRBV7-4 CARVTSGGSDTQYF
TRBJ2-3 TRBV6-2/TRBV6-3 CASSRTSGGTDTQYF
TRBJ2-5 TRBV14 CASSQDRTPSGQETQYF
TRBJ1-4 TRBV6-5 CASSTPGQGYEKLFF
TRBJ2-1 TRBV14 CASSQRPLAGGINEQFF
TRBJ1-5 TRBV6-1 CASSETGTGGGQPQHF
TRBJ1-4 TRBV5-5 CASSLGQGREKLFF
TRBJ1-6 TRBV4-3 CASSQDTGGGSPLHF
TRBJ1-1 TRBV10-3 CAISEQGANTEAFF
TRBJ2-1 TRBV21-1 CASSKGLGGGAIYEQFF
TRBJ1-5 TRBV10-3 CAISESGGTEQPQHF
TRBJ1-2 TRBV28 CASSSMGQANYGYTF
TRBJ1-1 TRBV7-3 CASSLMRQLNTEAFF